These T cell receptor beta chains were read from a single sample in a study of blood T cell repertoires in COVID-19. Assay: immunoSEQ multiplex PCR; the TCRdb copy retains only in-frame clones and omits some. The sample lists over 100,000 clones, 79% occurring once. The source material was peripheral blood. These receptors all stem from an elderly woman with acute or convalescent COVID-19. CDR3s include the opening cysteine and the closing phenylalanine or tryptophan. A clone size is listed for some rows: how often the clone was seen (once, few, many), or a class if it is expanded.

.	TRBV19	TRBJ2-5	CASSKGRTNEETQYF
few	TRBV15	TRBJ1-3	CATSRDRPGQGNTIYF
once	TRBV19	TRBJ1-2	CASRPGGDYGYTF
.	TRBV29-1	TRBJ1-1	CSVDSMGTEAFF
.	TRBV6-5	TRBJ1-5	CASSPGQGNNQPQHF
once	TRBV3-1/TRBV3-2	TRBJ2-5	CASRSVGSGRARETQYF
.	TRBV7-9	TRBJ2-1	CASSLGSSSGQFF
few	TRBV27	TRBJ1-1	CASSAGQYSEAFF
.	TRBV4-3	TRBJ2-6	CASSPRVRTSGANVLTF
few	TRBV20-1	TRBJ2-3	CSASGEPGTDTQYF
.	TRBV7-3	TRBJ2-6	CASSLGRVPGANVLTF
.	TRBV2	TRBJ2-7	CASSERPRGNYEQYF
.	TRBV5-1	TRBJ1-1	CASTNVPQGAANTEAFF
.	TRBV5-4	TRBJ2-5	CASSSLAGGIGKTQYF
.	TRBV24-1	TRBJ2-3	CATSDTSGGAGDTQYF
.	TRBV6-5	TRBJ2-1	CASTTPSGGVVKQFF
.	TRBV2	TRBJ2-5	CASSFQETQYF
.	TRBV15	TRBJ1-1	CATSRDRGWDTEAFF
.	TRBV30	TRBJ2-7	CAWRETGPYEQYF
.	TRBV15	TRBJ2-3	CATSMAKRAGTDTQYF
.	TRBV6-5	TRBJ1-5	CASLLTGDNQPQHF
.	TRBV12-3/TRBV12-4	TRBJ1-4	CASSLVAGEKLFF
.	TRBV7-3	TRBJ1-2	CASSPSRRGNYGYTF
.	TRBV7-9	TRBJ2-3	CASSLGGGGLITDTQYF
few	TRBV14	TRBJ2-3	CASSQARGGPSTDTQYF
.	TRBV15	TRBJ2-1	CATSRGLGAGGTYNEQFF
.	TRBV7-6	TRBJ1-3	CASSRQGGNTIYF
.	TRBV7-2	TRBJ2-5	CASSRGYQETQYF
.	TRBV5-4	TRBJ2-2	CASSLLAGIETGELFF
.	TRBV3-1/TRBV3-2	TRBJ1-1	CASSQAETEAFF
many	TRBV4-3	TRBJ2-7	CASSQRYTRSYEQYF
.	TRBV5-1	TRBJ2-1	CASSSLAGDEQFF
.	TRBV5-4	TRBJ1-6	CASSLGTDNSPLHF
.	TRBV7-2	TRBJ2-1	CASSWGHSSNEQFF
.	TRBV30	.	CAWSVTLRELFF
.	TRBV2	TRBJ1-6	CASSRGQGYSSPLHF
.	TRBV6-5	TRBJ1-2	CASRNRGSRYGYTF
.	TRBV5-6	TRBJ2-3	CASSFVGGESWGAQYF
.	TRBV30	TRBJ1-2	CAWMTGVGYTF
.	TRBV7-2	TRBJ2-1	CASSLGLVSNEQFF
.	TRBV9	TRBJ2-1	CASSVSGGRAYNEQFF
.	TRBV27	TRBJ2-7	CASSPKQGANEQYF
.	TRBV7-9	TRBJ1-4	CASSLLPGGSEKLFF
.	TRBV10-1	TRBJ1-1	CASSDHRGEAFF
many	TRBV5-1	TRBJ2-3	CASSGGDSTDTQYF
.	TRBV27	TRBJ2-7	CASSSYRGQEQYF
.	TRBV30	TRBJ1-1	CAFAIQGPTEAFF
few	TRBV2	TRBJ1-5	CASRETGGNQPQHF
.	TRBV3-1/TRBV3-2	TRBJ2-2	CASSRQGVGELFF